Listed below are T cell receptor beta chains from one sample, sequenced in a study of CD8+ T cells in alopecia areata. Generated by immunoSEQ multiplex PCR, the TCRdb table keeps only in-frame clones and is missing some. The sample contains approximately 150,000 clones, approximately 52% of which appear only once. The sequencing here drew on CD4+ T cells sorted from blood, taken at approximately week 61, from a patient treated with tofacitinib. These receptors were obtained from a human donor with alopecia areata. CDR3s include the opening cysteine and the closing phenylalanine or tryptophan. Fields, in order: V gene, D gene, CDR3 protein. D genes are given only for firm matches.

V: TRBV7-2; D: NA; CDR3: CASSLGGRMNTEAFF
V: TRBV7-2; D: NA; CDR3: CASSPRGLHEQFF
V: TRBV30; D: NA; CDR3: CAWSVRAQRSYSNQPQHF
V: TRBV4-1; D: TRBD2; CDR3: CASSQDTSGDLGEQFF
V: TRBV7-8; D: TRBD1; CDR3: CASSLRRTGGNTEAFF
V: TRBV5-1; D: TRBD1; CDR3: CASSLGGGDEQYF
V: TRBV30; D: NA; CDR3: CAWSGASYEQYF
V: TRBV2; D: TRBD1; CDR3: CASRYRGTGELFF
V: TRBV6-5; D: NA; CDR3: CASSYALASYNEQFF
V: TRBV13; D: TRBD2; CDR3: CASSLGRAGRTYEQYF
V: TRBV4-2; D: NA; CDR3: CASSHRWALNTEAFF
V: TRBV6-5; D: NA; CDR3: CASRGGVTGKPQHF
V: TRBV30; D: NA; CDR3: CAWSVGLGIDEQYF
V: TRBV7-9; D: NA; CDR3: CASSSQAEAFF
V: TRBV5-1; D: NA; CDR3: CASSSGSSPETQYF
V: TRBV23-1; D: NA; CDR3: CASNRPPSSYEQYF
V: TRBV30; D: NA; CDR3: CAWKGYGANVLTF
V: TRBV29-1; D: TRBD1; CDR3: CSVRTGPGELFF
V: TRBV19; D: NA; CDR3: CASSIDLGGQFNQPQHF
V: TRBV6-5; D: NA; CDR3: CASSYYRTDTQYF
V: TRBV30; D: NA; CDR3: CAWDRKTNEQFF
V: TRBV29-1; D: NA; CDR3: CSVFHSNGYTF
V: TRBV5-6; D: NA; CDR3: CASSLGAGVGSPLHF
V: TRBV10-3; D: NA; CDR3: CAISEYGNYGYTF
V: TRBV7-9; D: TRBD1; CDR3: CASRQTGSGYTF
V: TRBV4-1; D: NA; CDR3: CASSQAASETQYF
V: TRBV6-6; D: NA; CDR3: CASSYSKGYEQYF
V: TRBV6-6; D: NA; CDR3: CAISETPGANVLTF
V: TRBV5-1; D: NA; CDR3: CASSLGNSPLHF
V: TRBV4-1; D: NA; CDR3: CASSHAADGEQYF
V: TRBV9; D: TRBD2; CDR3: CASSVERGTYEQYF
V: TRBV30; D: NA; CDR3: CAWSTQELLNQPQHF
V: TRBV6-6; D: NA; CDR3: CASSYSIGRANTEAFF
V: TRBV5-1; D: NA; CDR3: CASSPDPSNQPQHF
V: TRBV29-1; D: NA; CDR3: CSVAGNLVPNTEAFF
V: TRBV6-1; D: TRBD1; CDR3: CASSEQGQTYEQYF
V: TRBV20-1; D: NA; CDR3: CSARRGAEAFF
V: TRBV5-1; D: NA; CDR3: CASSNVPPQDTNSPLHF
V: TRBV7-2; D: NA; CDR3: CASSLEGSPNEKLFF
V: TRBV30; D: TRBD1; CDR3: CAWSVRGTGSQPQHF
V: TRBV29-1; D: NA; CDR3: CSVNRDGGGYTF
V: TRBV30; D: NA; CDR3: CAWSVPGRYNSPLHF
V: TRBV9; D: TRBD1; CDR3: CASSKDRGEHLAKNIQYF
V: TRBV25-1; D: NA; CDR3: CASSLQVHSPLHF
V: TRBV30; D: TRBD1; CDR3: CAWDPGQNTDTQYF
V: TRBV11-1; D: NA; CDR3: CASSYRQNTEAFF
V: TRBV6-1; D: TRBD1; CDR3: CAIRQGTNTEAFF
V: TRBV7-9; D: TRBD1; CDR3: CASSLTGVVTEAFF
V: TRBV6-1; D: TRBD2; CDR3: CASRHSGGYEQYF
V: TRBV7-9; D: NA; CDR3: CASSLNSGRGSPLHF
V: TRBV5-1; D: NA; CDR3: CASSNDLEYTEAFF
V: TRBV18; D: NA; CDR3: CASTRRAGELFF
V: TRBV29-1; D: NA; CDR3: CNATVAGANVLTF